This T cell receptor (beta chain) was captured by sequencing in a study of blood T cell repertoires in COVID-19. Background on the study: Acute and convalescent COVID-19 samples came from the United States, Italy and Spain. T cells, B-cell-depleted T cells, or PBMCs provided the cDNA or gDNA that served as material.

As originally analysed: Nucleated cell number was recorded as an estimate derived from reference gene primer amplification. This table comes from immunoSEQ multiplex PCR, and its TCRdb copy is limited to in-frame clones, with some not included. Clone size and the V and J calls come from that table; the DNA yielded D and trimming. The data contain more than 200,000 clones, around 80% of them seen just once; the ten biggest clones take up approximately 8.6%. Sequenced sample: peripheral blood. This sequence originates from a man aged 40-50 years with active or convalescent COVID-19.

This CDR3 reads CASSPGTQNTEAFF. The CDR3 DNA is TGTGCCAGTAGCCCCGGGACACAGAACACTGAAGCTTTCTTT. The rearrangement links TRBV19 to TRBJ1-1; TRBD1 might be the D (6 bases). V was pared by 6 bases and J by 1 base, with 12 bases between. The germline V gene encodes CDR1 LNHDA and CDR2 SQIVND (reference sequence). This CDR3 spans 14 amino acids.